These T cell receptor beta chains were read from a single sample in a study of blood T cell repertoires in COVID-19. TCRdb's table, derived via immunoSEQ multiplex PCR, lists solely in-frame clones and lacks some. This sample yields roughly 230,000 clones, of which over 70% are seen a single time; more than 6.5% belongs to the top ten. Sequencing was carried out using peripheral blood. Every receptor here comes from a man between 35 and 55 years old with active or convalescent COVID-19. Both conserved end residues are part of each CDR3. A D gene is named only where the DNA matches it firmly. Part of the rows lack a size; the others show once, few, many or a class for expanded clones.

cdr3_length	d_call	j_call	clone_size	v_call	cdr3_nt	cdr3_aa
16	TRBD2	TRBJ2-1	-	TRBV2	TGTGCCAGCAGTGAATTAGCGGGAGGCCGCGGCAATGAGCAGTTCTTC	CASSELAGGRGNEQFF
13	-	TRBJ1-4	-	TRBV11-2	TGTGCCAGCAGCTTAGATCGAGGAGAAAAACTGTTTTTT	CASSLDRGEKLFF
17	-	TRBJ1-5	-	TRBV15	TGTGCCACCAGCAGAGACGTTGGAGGACCGACCCAGTGGCCCCAGCATTTT	CATSRDVGGPTQWPQHF
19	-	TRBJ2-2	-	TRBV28	TGTGCCAGCAATGGGGCCTTCGGGACAAGTCAAGCCAGCACCGGGGAGCTGTTTTTT	CASNGAFGTSQASTGELFF
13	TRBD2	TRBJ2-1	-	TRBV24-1	TGTGCCACCACCGGGACTAGCGGGGGAGAGCAGTTCTTC	CATTGTSGGEQFF
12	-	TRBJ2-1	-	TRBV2	TGTGCCAGCAGTGAACGCGGGTTGGAGCAGTTCTTC	CASSERGLEQFF
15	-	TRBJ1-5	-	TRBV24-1	TGTGCCACCAGTGATCGCGCAGGGGCCAATCAGCCCCAGCATTTT	CATSDRAGANQPQHF
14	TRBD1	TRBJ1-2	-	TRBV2	TGTGCCAGCAGTGTACAGCCAGGGGGCTATGGCTACACCTTC	CASSVQPGGYGYTF
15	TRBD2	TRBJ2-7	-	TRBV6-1	TGTGCCAGCAGTGAAGCTGGGGCGGGAGACTACGAGCAGTACTTC	CASSEAGAGDYEQYF
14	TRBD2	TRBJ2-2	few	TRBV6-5	TGTGCCACCTTAGCGGGGGCCTACACCGGGGAGCTGTTTTTT	CATLAGAYTGELFF
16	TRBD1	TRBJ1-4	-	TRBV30	TGTGCCTGGAGTGCCGGAATGACAGGGGGCAACGAAAAACTGTTTTTT	CAWSAGMTGGNEKLFF
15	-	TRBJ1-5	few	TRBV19	TGTGCCAGTAGTCCGCAGGGTGGGAGCAATCAGCCCCAGCATTTT	CASSPQGGSNQPQHF
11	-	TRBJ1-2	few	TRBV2	TGTGCCAGCAGCCCTAATGGGGAGCACACCTTC	CASSPNGEHTF
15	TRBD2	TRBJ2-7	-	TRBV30	TGTGCCTGGAGTCGGGGACTAGCGGGAGTGGACGAGCAGTACTTC	CAWSRGLAGVDEQYF
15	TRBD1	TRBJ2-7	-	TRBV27	TGTGCCAGCAGCCCGCAATGGGGACAGGCTCACGAGCAGTACTTC	CASSPQWGQAHEQYF
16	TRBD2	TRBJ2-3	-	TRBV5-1	TGCGCCAGCAGCTTAGGACTAGCGGGAGCCACAGATACGCAGTATTTT	CASSLGLAGATDTQYF
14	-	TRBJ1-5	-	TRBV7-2	TGTGCCAGCAGCCCCGGGAACAGCAATCAGCCCCAGCATTTT	CASSPGNSNQPQHF
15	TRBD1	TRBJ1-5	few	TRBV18	TGTGCCAGCTCACTAGGGACAGGGCTCAATCAGCCCCAGCATTTT	CASSLGTGLNQPQHF
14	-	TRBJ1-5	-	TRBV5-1	TGCGCCAGCAGCCCCGAAAGCCCCAATCAGCCCCAGCATTTT	CASSPESPNQPQHF
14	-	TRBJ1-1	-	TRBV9	TGTGCCAGCAGCGTAAGCGGGGGCGATACTGAAGCTTTCTTT	CASSVSGGDTEAFF
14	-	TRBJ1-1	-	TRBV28	TGTGCCAGCAGTCTCTCAGGGCGCAACACTGAAGCTTTCTTT	CASSLSGRNTEAFF
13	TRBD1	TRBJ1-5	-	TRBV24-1	TGTGCCACAAGACAGGGGCACAATCAGCCCCAGCATTTT	CATRQGHNQPQHF
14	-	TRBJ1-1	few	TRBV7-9	TGTGCCAGCACCCGGGAGGGGGAGAACACTGAAGCTTTCTTT	CASTREGENTEAFF
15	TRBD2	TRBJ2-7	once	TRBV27	TGTGCCAGCAGTTCAGCACAGCGGGAGCTATACGAGCAGTACTTC	CASSSAQRELYEQYF
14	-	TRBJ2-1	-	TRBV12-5	TGTGCTAGTGGTTTGCGGGATTTTGGGAATGAGCAGTTCTTC	CASGLRDFGNEQFF
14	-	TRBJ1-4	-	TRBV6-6	TGTGCCAGCAGTTACCGGTCCTATAATGAAAAACTGTTTTTT	CASSYRSYNEKLFF
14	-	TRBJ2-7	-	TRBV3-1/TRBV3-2	TGTGCCAGCAGCCAAGGGCACAACGCCTACGAGCAGTACTTC	CASSQGHNAYEQYF
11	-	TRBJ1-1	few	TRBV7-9	TGTGCCAGCGGTCGGGGCACTGAAGCTTTCTTT	CASGRGTEAFF
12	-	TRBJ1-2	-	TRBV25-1	TGTGCCAGCAGGTCGACAACCTATGGCTACACCTTC	CASRSTTYGYTF
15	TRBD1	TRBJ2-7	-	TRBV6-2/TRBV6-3	TGTGCCAGCAGCTGGGACAGCCAACCCCCCTACGAGCAGTACTTC	CASSWDSQPPYEQYF
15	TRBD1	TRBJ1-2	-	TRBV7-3	TGTGCCAGCAGCCCCCGAGGGACAGGGTTGGATGGCTACACCTTC	CASSPRGTGLDGYTF
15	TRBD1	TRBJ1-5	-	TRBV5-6	TGTGCCAGCAGCTTGGGGACAGGCGGAAATCAGCCCCAGCATTTT	CASSLGTGGNQPQHF
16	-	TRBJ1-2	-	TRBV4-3	TGCGCCAGCAGCCAAGATAGAGAGGATGGGTCCTATGGCTACACCTTC	CASSQDREDGSYGYTF